These 20 T cell receptor beta chains were all obtained from the same sample, sequenced in a study of T-cell memory formation after mild COVID-19. TCRdb fed the 5' RACE reads into MiXCR, producing one record per CDR3 protein. The data hold roughly 310,000 distinct CDR3 sequences, with more than 15% observed a single time. The sequenced sample was PBMCs or a T cell subset sorted from them (not recorded which). These receptors came from a man between 18 and 35 years old who had mild COVID-19 (a few samples of this study predate the infection). Cell type and time point are not known.

This clonotype was seen only a few times. The chain is built from TRBV2 and TRBJ2-1; D gene unclear. The V end was cut by 5 bases, the J end by 8 bases, with 13 bases between. Germline V gene lookup returns CDR1 SNHLY and CDR2 FYNNEI. The CDR3 sequence is 13 residues long. Here the CDR3 reads CASSHGTGDEQFF. CDR3 in DNA: TGTGCCAGCAGTCATGGAACCGGCGATGAGCAGTTCTTC.

This clonotype was recorded at least ten times. This rearrangement joins TRBV5-6 to TRBJ2-3, with D maybe TRBD2 (7 bases). CDR1 is SGHDT and CDR2 is YYEEEE in the germline V gene. Deletions cut 0 bases from V and 6 bases from J, with 17 bases between. This CDR3 spans 16 amino acids. The CDR3 loop is CASSLDLPGGRDTQYF. CDR3 in DNA: TGTGCCAGCAGCTTGGATCTTCCGGGGGGCAGGGATACGCAGTATTTT.

The chain links TRBV7-2 to TRBJ1-1; 10 nucleotides line up with TRBD1. Germline CDR1 SGHTA, CDR2 FQGNSA. The CDR3 has 15 residues. The V and J ends lost 4 bases and 7 bases, in that order; junction bases with no gene match: 9. The CDR3 bases are TGTGCCAGCAGCTACCAGGGACAGGGGAGGAGTGAAGCTTTCTTT. Its translation is CASSYQGQGRSEAFF.

This clonotype has just a few counts. This chain connects TRBV15 to TRBJ2-2; D call uncertain. Germline V CDR1 and CDR2: LNHNV, YYDKDF (reference sequence). The CDR3 sequence is 15 residues long. Trimming removed 5 bases from V and 4 bases from J, with 14 bases in between. In DNA form, the CDR3 reads TGTGCCACCAGCCGCGACCGGCTGTTCACCGGGGAGCTGTTTTTT. Amino acids: CATSRDRLFTGELFF.

This clonotype was counted a few times. The rearrangement links TRBV20-1 to TRBJ1-6, with TRBD1 matching over 8 bases. The V segment lost 6 bases and the J segment 8 bases; nucleotides outside the gene matches: 12. Germline V CDR1 and CDR2: DFQATT, SNEGSKA (reference sequence). The CDR3 is made up of 15 amino acids. CDR3: CSAITRGRGYSPLHF. In nucleotides, the CDR3 is TGCAGTGCCATCACCAGGGGGCGGGGGTATTCACCCCTCCACTTT.

The chain has TRBV7-2 and TRBJ1-1, with D perhaps matching TRBD1 (5 bases). V gave up 6 bases and J gave up 4 bases, with 15 bases separating them. Germline V lookup: CDR1 SGHTA, CDR2 FQGNSA. This CDR3 is built from 14 residues. CDR3 nucleotide sequence: TGTGCCAGCAGGTCGGGGATGGGGGGCACTGAAGCTTTCTTT. This encodes CASRSGMGGTEAFF.

At least ten counts were recorded for this clonotype. The rearrangement links TRBV20-1 to TRBJ2-7; 10 nucleotides align to TRBD2. Germline lookup yields CDR1 DFQATT and CDR2 SNEGSKA (reference sequence). V gave up 1 base and J gave up 4 bases; unmatched junction bases: 4. The CDR3 has 14 residues. The CDR3 sequence is CSARVPSGGYEQYF. CDR3 in DNA: TGCAGTGCTAGAGTGCCTAGCGGGGGTTACGAGCAGTACTTC.

V and J are TRBV6-1 and TRBJ2-7; 7 bases match TRBD1. V was pared by 2 bases and J by 4 bases, with 8 bases of the junction left unmatched. Looked up from germline, CDR1 is MNHNS and CDR2 is SASEGT. This CDR3 has 15 residues. The CDR3 sequence is CASSERWDSDYEQYV. The CDR3 DNA reads TGTGCCAGCAGTGAAAGGTGGGACAGCGATTACGAGCAGTACGTC.

The chain is built from TRBV19 and TRBJ1-5, with 8 bases matching TRBD1. The V and J ends lost 7 bases and 6 bases, in that order; junction bases with no gene match: 11. CDR3 length: 15 amino acids. Germline CDR1 reads LNHDA; CDR2 reads SQIVND (reference sequence). The CDR3: CASIPGPGGSQPQHF. The CDR3 region has the DNA TGTGCCAGTATCCCCGGTCCAGGGGGCAGTCAGCCCCAGCATTTT. Variable domain in full (rest from reference TRBV19 and TRBJ1-5): DGGITQSPKYLFRKEGQNVTLSCEQNLNHDAMYWYRQDPGQGLRLIYYSQIVNDFQKGDIAEGYSVSREKKESFPLTVTSAQKNPTAFYLCASIPGPGGSQPQHFGDGTRLSIL.

This clonotype was seen a few times. The chain combines TRBV2 with TRBJ2-4; 9 bases are shared with TRBD1. J lost 7 bases, V lost 10 bases, and 11 bases had no gene match. Germline loops: CDR1 SNHLY, CDR2 FYNNEI. This CDR3 contains 14 residues. CDR3: CATSSGDRGNIQYF. CDR3 nucleotides: TGTGCCACCTCCTCGGGAGACAGGGGGAACATTCAGTACTTC. The whole variable domain, remainder taken from reference TRBV2 and TRBJ2-4, is EPEVTQTPSHQVTQMGQEVILRCVPISNHLYFYWYRQILGQKVEFLVSFYNNEISEKSEIFDDQFSVERPDGSNFTLKIRSTKLEDSAMYFCATSSGDRGNIQYFGAGTRLSVL.

The gene calls are TRBV6-2 or TRBV6-3 and TRBJ2-7; D gene unclear. The germline V gene has CDR1 MNHEY and CDR2 SVGEGT. The CDR3 extends over 14 amino acids. The germline V and J ends were trimmed by 6 bases and 0 bases, with 12 bases remaining between them. CDR3 sequence reads: CASSPAEISYEQYF. CDR3 sequence (DNA): TGTGCCAGCAGCCCCGCAGAGATCTCCTACGAGCAGTACTTC.

The V call is TRBV7-9, the J call TRBJ2-2; TRBD1 agrees at 8 bases. CDR1 and CDR2 (germline): SEHNR, FQNEAQ (reference sequence). The CDR3 sequence is 14 residues long. Losses at the gene ends were 11 bases for V and 2 bases for J; bases not matched to a gene: 7. The CDR3 loop reads CAESGQGNTGELFF. The CDR3 nucleotides are TGTGCCGAATCCGGACAGGGCAACACCGGGGAGCTGTTTTTT. The variable domain in full, with the rest retrieved from reference TRBV7-9 and TRBJ2-2, is DTGVSQNPRHKITKRGQNVTFRCDPISEHNRLYWYRQTLGQGPEFLTYFQNEAQLEKSRLLSDRFSAERPKGSFSTLEIQRTEQGDSAMYLCAESGQGNTGELFFGEGSRLTVL.

V is TRBV11-2 and J is TRBJ2-7, with D hard to call. Germline values: CDR1 SGHAT, CDR2 FQNNGV. V was shortened by 4 bases and J by 0 bases, with 7 bases between the two germline ends. The CDR3 loop spans 13 amino acids. CDR3 sequence reads: CASSYQSSYEQYV. CDR3 coding DNA: TGTGCCAGCAGCTACCAGAGCTCCTACGAGCAGTACGTC.

The V call is TRBV5-1, the J call TRBJ2-2; D ambiguous. This CDR3 is built from 15 residues. V gave up 4 bases and J gave up 0 bases, with 10 bases separating them. The germline gives CDR1 SGHRS, CDR2 YFSETQ. CDR3 sequence: CASSLDGSNTGELFF. The CDR3 bases are TGCGCCAGCAGCCTTGACGGCTCGAACACCGGGGAGCTGTTTTTT.

The J gene is TRBJ1-2, the V gene TRBV20-1; D might be TRBD1 (5 bases). The germline CDR1 and CDR2 sequences are DFQATT and SNEGSKA (reference sequence). The length of the CDR3 is 13 residues. V was trimmed by 6 bases and J by 2 bases, leaving 13 bases between them. The CDR3 reads CSAWVQANYGYTF. In DNA form, the CDR3 reads TGCAGTGCCTGGGTACAGGCCAACTATGGCTACACCTTC.

This clonotype has only a few counts. The CDR3 nucleotides are TGTGCCAGCAGCTCGCCTAGCTGGGGGGGGACCCAGTACTTC. Protein: CASSSPSWGGTQYF. This sequence joins TRBV7-6 and TRBJ2-5, with 7 bases lining up with TRBD2. Looked up from germline, CDR1 is SGHVS and CDR2 is FNYEAQ. The CDR3 sequence is 14 residues long. Germline trimming cut 4 bases from V and 7 bases from J; bases unmatched to any gene: 9.

The chain uses TRBV27 and TRBJ1-2, with TRBD1 identical over 7 bases. CDR1 is MNHEY and CDR2 is SMNVEV in the germline V gene (reference sequence). CDR3 length: 15 residues. The V segment lost 7 bases and the J segment 3 bases; nucleotides outside the gene matches: 11. The CDR3 DNA follows: TGTGCCAGCATGAGGTACAGGGGAGGTGACTATGGCTACACCTTC. Its translation is CASMRYRGGDYGYTF.

There are many counts of this clonotype. The chain employs TRBV7-6 and TRBJ2-2; the D gene is possibly TRBD1 (5 bases). CDR3 size: 17 residues. V lost 4 bases to trimming and J lost 5 bases, with 20 bases between them. Looked up from germline, CDR1 is SGHVS and CDR2 is FNYEAQ. CDR3 loop: CASSSPSRGPRTGELFF. In nucleotides, the CDR3 is TGTGCCAGCAGCTCCCCGTCTAGGGGCCCCAGGACCGGGGAGCTGTTTTTT.

This clonotype has ten or more counts. The V call is TRBV4-3, the J call TRBJ2-2; 9 positions agree with TRBD2. The length of the CDR3 is 20 residues. V shed 0 bases and J 5 bases; nucleotides not matched to a gene: 16. In germline, CDR1 is LGHNA, CDR2 YSLEER. In DNA form, the CDR3 reads TGCGCCAGCAGCCAAGAAAGGGGACGGTCGGGACTAGCAGTTACCGGGGAGCTGTTTTTT. Protein product: CASSQERGRSGLAVTGELFF.

This rearrangement joins TRBV20-1 to TRBJ2-1; D remains unclear. Germline V lookup: CDR1 DFQATT, CDR2 SNEGSKA (reference sequence). The V and J ends lost 3 bases and 8 bases respectively, with 20 bases between them. The CDR3 extends over 15 amino acids. CDR3 DNA sequence: TGCAGTGCTAGCTCGGTTGGGTTGACGGGCGATGAGCAGTTCTTC. This gives the protein CSASSVGLTGDEQFF.